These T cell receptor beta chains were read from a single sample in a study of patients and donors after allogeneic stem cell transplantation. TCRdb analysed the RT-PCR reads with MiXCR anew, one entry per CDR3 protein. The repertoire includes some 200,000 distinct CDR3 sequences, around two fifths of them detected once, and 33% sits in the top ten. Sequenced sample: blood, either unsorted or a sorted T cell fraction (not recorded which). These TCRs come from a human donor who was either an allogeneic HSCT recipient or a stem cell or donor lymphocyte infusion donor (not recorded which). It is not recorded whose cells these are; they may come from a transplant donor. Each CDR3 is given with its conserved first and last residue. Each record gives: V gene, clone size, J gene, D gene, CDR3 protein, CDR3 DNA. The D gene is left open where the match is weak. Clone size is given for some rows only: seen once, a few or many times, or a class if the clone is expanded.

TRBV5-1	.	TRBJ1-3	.	CASSLESGSGNTIYF	TGCGCCAGCAGCTTGGAGTCAGGCTCTGGAAACACCATATATTTT
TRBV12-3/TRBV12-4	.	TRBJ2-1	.	CASSVGSMSNEQFF	TGTGCCAGCAGTGTCGGGTCCATGTCCAATGAGCAGTTCTTC
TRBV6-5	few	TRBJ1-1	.	CASSYSGTGREAFF	TGTGCCAGCAGTTACTCGGGGACCGGGCGAGAAGCTTTCTTT
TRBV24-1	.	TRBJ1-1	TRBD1	CATRRVTGAEAFF	TGTGCCACTAGAAGAGTTACAGGGGCTGAAGCTTTCTTT
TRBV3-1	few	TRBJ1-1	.	CASSDQADTEAFF	TGTGCCAGCAGCGATCAAGCGGACACTGAAGCTTTCTTT
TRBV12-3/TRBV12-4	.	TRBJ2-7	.	CASSLGPPSYEQYF	TGTGCCAGCAGTTTGGGACCGCCGAGCTACGAGCAGTACTTC
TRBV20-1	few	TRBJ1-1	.	CSATEPRVAPEAFF	TGCAGTGCTACCGAACCCAGGGTAGCGCCTGAAGCTTTCTTT
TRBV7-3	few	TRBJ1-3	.	CASSSGASGNTIYF	TGTGCCAGCAGCTCAGGGGCTTCTGGAAACACCATATATTTT
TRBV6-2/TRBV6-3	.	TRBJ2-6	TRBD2	CASSYTGLAGITGANVLTF	TGTGCCAGCAGTTACACAGGACTAGCGGGAATAACTGGGGCCAACGTCCTGACTTTC
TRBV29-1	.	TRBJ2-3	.	CSVETVVSGTQYF	TGCAGCGTTGAGACTGTCGTATCGGGAACGCAGTATTTT
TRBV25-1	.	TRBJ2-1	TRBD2	CASSGGGPHNEQFF	TGTGCCAGCAGTGGGGGAGGGCCGCACAATGAGCAGTTCTTC
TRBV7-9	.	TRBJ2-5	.	CASSRGYQETQYF	TGTGCCAGCAGCCGAGGGTACCAAGAGACCCAGTACTTC
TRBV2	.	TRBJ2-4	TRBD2	CASSESLAGKNIQYF	TGTGCCAGCAGTGAATCACTAGCGGGGAAAAACATTCAGTACTTC
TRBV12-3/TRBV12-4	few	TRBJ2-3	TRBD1	CASSPGTGYSTDTQYF	TGTGCCAGCAGCCCAGGGACAGGGTACAGCACAGATACGCAGTATTTT
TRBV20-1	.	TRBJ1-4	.	CSASGREEKLFF	TGCAGTGCTAGCGGCAGGGAAGAAAAACTGTTTTTT
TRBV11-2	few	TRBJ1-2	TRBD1	CASSLEPRPATGNGYTF	TGTGCCAGCAGCTTAGAACCCCGACCAGCGACAGGGAATGGCTACACCTTC
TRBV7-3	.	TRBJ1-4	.	CASSLRWGYCEKLFF	TGTGCCAGCAGCTTACGTTGGGGGTATTGTGAAAAACTGTTTTTT
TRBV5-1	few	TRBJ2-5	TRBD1	CASSQDVQTGPETQYF	TGCGCCAGCAGTCAAGACGTTCAGACAGGGCCGGAGACCCAGTACTTC
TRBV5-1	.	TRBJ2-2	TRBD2	CASTASAGAGYGELFF	TGCGCCAGCACCGCCTCGGCGGGAGCAGGGTACGGGGAGCTGTTTTTT
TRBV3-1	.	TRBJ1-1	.	CASSQGHMNTEAFF	TGTGCCAGCAGCCAAGGGCACATGAACACTGAAGCTTTCTTT
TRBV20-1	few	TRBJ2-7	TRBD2	CSASGLGTIYEQYF	TGCAGTGCTAGTGGTCTCGGGACTATCTACGAGCAGTACTTC
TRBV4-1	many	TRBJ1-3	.	CASSQRSGNTIYF	TGCGCCAGCAGCCAGCGGTCTGGAAACACCATATATTTT
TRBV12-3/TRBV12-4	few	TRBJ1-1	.	CASSHRPDRYSEAFF	TGTGCCAGCAGTCATCGCCCGGACAGATATAGTGAAGCTTTCTTT
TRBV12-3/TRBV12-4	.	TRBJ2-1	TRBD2	CASSPLYSGRASNEQFF	TGTGCCAGCAGTCCCCTCTATAGCGGGAGGGCCTCTAATGAGCAGTTCTTC
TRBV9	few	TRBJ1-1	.	CASSPQTPKAEAFF	TGTGCCAGCAGCCCTCAGACTCCTAAGGCTGAAGCTTTCTTT
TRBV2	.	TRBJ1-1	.	CASKGYRDTEAFF	TGTGCCAGCAAAGGCTACAGGGACACTGAAGCTTTCTTT
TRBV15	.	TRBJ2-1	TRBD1	CATSAGGNTYNEQFF	TGTGCCACCAGCGCAGGGGGCAACACCTACAATGAGCAGTTCTTC
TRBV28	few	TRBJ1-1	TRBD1	CASSLDRGLTEAFF	TGTGCCAGCAGTTTGGACAGGGGGCTTACTGAAGCTTTCTTT
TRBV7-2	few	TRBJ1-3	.	CASSLRFGNTIYF	TGTGCCAGCAGCTTGCGGTTCGGAAACACCATATATTTT
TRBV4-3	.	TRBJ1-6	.	CASSQEGRASPLHF	TGCGCCAGCAGCCAAGAAGGAAGGGCTTCACCCCTCCACTTT
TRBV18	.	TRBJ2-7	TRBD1	CASSQSGTGTEQYF	TGTGCCAGCTCACAGTCCGGGACAGGGACCGAGCAGTACTTC
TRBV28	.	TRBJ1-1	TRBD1	CASSLAGTGAEAFF	TGTGCCAGCAGCCTCGCCGGGACAGGGGCTGAAGCTTTCTTT
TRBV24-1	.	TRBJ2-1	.	CATSDSGEVSYNEQFF	TGTGCCACCAGTGATTCAGGCGAAGTCTCCTACAATGAGCAGTTCTTC
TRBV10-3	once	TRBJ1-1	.	CAISESGNAFF	TGTGCCATCAGTGAATCCGGGAACGCTTTCTTT
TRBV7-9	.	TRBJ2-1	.	CATLGGTSSYNEQFF	TGTGCCACCCTTGGGGGTACGAGCTCCTACAATGAGCAGTTCTTC
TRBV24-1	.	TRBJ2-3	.	CATSDPPGAQYF	TGTGCCACCAGTGACCCCCCCGGGGCGCAGTATTTT
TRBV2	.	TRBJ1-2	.	CASNPFPRGLYGYTF	TGTGCCAGCAATCCGTTCCCGAGGGGACTCTATGGCTACACCTTC
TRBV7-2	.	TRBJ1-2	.	CASSLGDGARRYGYTF	TGTGCCAGCAGCTTAGGAGACGGGGCGCGGCGCTATGGCTACACCTTC
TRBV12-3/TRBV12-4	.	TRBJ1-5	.	CASRSYSNQPQHF	TGTGCCAGCAGGTCCTATAGCAATCAGCCCCAGCATTTT
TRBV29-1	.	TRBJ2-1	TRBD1	CSVPGQLENEQFF	TGCAGCGTCCCGGGACAGTTAGAAAATGAGCAGTTCTTC
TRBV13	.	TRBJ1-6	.	CASSRDSPLHF	TGTGCCAGCAGCCGCGATTCACCCCTCCACTTT
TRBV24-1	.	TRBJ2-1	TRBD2	CAPSGSGVNEQFF	TGTGCCCCTAGCGGGAGTGGAGTGAATGAGCAGTTCTTC
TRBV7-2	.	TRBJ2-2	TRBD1	CASSSPDRRGAGELFF	TGTGCCAGCAGCTCCCCGGACAGGCGCGGTGCCGGGGAGCTGTTTTTT
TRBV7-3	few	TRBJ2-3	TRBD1	CASSSGQVYTDTQYF	TGTGCCAGCAGCTCGGGACAGGTTTACACAGATACGCAGTATTTT
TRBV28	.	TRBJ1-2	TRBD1	CASSLSILTGNGYTF	TGTGCCAGCAGTTTATCTATACTGACAGGGAATGGCTACACCTTC
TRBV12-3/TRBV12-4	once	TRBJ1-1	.	CASSEEVVTEAFF	TGTGCCAGCAGTGAGGAGGTGGTGACTGAAGCTTTCTTT
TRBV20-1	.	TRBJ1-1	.	CSAGGHRNTEAFF	TGCAGTGCTGGGGGACACCGGAACACTGAAGCTTTCTTT
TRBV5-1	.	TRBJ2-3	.	CASSLGVRTDTQYF	TGCGCCAGCAGCTTGGGGGTCCGCACAGATACGCAGTATTTT
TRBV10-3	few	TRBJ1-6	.	CAISDGPSPLHF	TGTGCCATCAGTGATGGACCATCACCCCTCCACTTT
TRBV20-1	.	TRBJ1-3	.	CSARDARVGNTIYF	TGCAGTGCTAGAGATGCCCGGGTGGGAAACACCATATATTTT
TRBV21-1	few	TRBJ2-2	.	CASSKARGSRTGAFQNTGELFF	TGTGCCAGCAGCAAAGCGCGCGGCTCTCGGACAGGGGCCTTCCAGAACACCGGGGAGCTGTTTTTT
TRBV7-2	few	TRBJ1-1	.	CASSLGPPSTEAFF	TGTGCCAGCAGCTTAGGTCCGCCTTCCACTGAAGCTTTCTTT